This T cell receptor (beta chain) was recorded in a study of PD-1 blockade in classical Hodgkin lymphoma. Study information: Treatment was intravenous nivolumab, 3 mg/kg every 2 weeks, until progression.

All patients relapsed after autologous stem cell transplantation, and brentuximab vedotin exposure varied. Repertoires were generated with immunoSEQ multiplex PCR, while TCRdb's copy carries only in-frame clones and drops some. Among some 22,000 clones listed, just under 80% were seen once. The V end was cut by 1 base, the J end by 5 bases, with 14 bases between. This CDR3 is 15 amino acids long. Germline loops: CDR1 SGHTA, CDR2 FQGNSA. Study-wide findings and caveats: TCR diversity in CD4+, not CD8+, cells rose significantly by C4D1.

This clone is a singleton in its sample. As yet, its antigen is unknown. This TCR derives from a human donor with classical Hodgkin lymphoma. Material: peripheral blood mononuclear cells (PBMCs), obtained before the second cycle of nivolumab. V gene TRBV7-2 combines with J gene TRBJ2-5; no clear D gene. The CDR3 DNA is TGTGCCAGCAGCTTAGGGATAGTGGCTGTGGAGACCCAGTACTTC. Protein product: CASSLGIVAVETQYF.